Listed here are 10 T cell receptor beta chains from one sample, sequenced in a study of shared clonotypes between healthy human individuals. The assay was immunoSEQ multiplex PCR, and TCRdb's table has in-frame clones only and misses some. The sample has about 2.4 million clones, under 95% seen once. The specimen sequenced was naive CD4+ T cells from PBMCs. Subset noted: CD45RA+ positively selected. The receptor set was obtained from a man between 18 and 29 years old in good health. Some clones in this sample may be carry-over from other donors' samples.

The rearrangement uses TRBV7-9 and TRBJ2-7; D gene ambiguous. The length of the CDR3 is 14 residues. Per germline, CDR1 SEHNR and CDR2 FQNEAQ (reference sequence). V was trimmed by 5 bases and J by 1 base, leaving 12 bases between them. CDR3 in amino acids: CASSPGRISYEQYF. The DNA of the CDR3 is TGTGCCAGCAGCCCCGGTCGGATATCCTACGAGCAGTACTTC.

The chain links TRBV28 to TRBJ2-1, with no clear D. The CDR3 length is 14 residues. V was clipped by 6 bases and J by 7 bases, with 16 bases between them. The germline V gene encodes CDR1 MDHEN and CDR2 SYDVKM. The CDR3 nucleotides are TGTGCCAGCAGGTCCGGGTCCCGAAATAATGAGCAGTTCTTC. Translating gives CASRSGSRNNEQFF.

CDR3 region: CASSDIGATRNEQFF. As DNA, the CDR3 is TGTGCCAGCAGTGACATTGGGGCTACGAGGAATGAGCAGTTCTTC. This chain joins TRBV6-4 and TRBJ2-1; weak D call: TRBD1 (5 bases). Germline V lookup: CDR1 MRHNA, CDR2 SNTAGT. Trimming removed 2 bases at V and 7 bases at J, with 15 bases between. CDR3 length: 15 amino acids.

The chain couples TRBV7-2 to TRBJ2-4; tentatively, D is TRBD2 (5 bases). V was trimmed by 2 bases and J by 7 bases, leaving 18 bases between them. This CDR3 is built from 16 residues. Germline V gives CDR1 SGHTA, CDR2 FQGNSA. For the CDR3, the DNA is TGTGCCAGCAGCTTACGTCGGGGTAGCCCCCCGAACATTCAGTACTTC. It translates to CASSLRRGSPPNIQYF.

About this clone itself: The same CDR3 is also encoded by other DNA sequences in this sample. CDR3 protein: CASSGGLSETQYF. The CDR3 region has the DNA TGTGCCAGCAGCGGCGGGCTGTCGGAGACCCAGTACTTC. This chain links TRBV9 with TRBJ2-5, with D possibly matching TRBD2 (5 bases). Germline V gene sequence: CDR1 SGDLS, CDR2 YYNGEE. Between the trimmed V and J ends, which lost 3 bases and 5 bases, there was a span of 11 bases. This CDR3 is built from 13 residues.

This sequence joins TRBV5-5 and TRBJ2-5; weak D call: TRBD1 (6 bases). This CDR3 region has 14 residues. Germline-derived CDR1 and CDR2 are SGHKS and YYEKEE (reference sequence). V shed 4 bases and J shed 2 bases, with 12 bases lying between them. CDR3 protein: CASSPTGTQETQYF. For the CDR3, the DNA is TGTGCCAGCAGCCCAACGGGGACACAAGAGACCCAGTACTTC.

The chain is built from TRBV5-1 and TRBJ2-3; 8 nucleotides match TRBD2. Germline CDR1 reads SGHRS; CDR2 reads YFSETQ. The CDR3 totals 15 residues. With V trimmed by 4 bases and J by 2 bases, 6 bases remained unmatched. CDR3: CASSGGTSYTDTQYF. DNA of the CDR3: TGCGCCAGCAGCGGAGGGACTAGTTACACAGATACGCAGTATTTT.

The V gene is TRBV7-2, the J gene TRBJ2-3; D is possibly TRBD1 (5 bases). The CDR3 covers 13 residues. The V gene lost 1 base and the J gene lost 7 bases, with 9 bases spanning the gap. CDR1 is SGHTA and CDR2 is FQGNSA in the germline V gene. The CDR3: CASSLDPGYTQYF. The DNA of the CDR3 is TGTGCCAGCAGCTTAGACCCAGGGTATACGCAGTATTTT.

This chain joins TRBV7-3 and TRBJ2-1; 11 bases are a match to TRBD2. V shed 1 base, J shed 6 bases, and the junction held 8 bases outside the gene matches. Germline values: CDR1 SGHTA, CDR2 FQGTGA. The CDR3 runs 17 residues. The CDR3 DNA reads TGTGCCAGCAGCTTAATCGGTCTAGCGGGAGGAAGCAATGAGCAGTTCTTC. This translates into CASSLIGLAGGSNEQFF.

This chain connects TRBV5-1 to TRBJ2-1; D gene unclear. Germline lookup yields CDR1 SGHRS and CDR2 YFSETQ. Trimming left V 0 bases short and J 11 bases short, with 12 bases between. The CDR3 sequence is 13 residues long. The CDR3 sequence is CASSLGDERKQFF. The CDR3 region has the DNA TGCGCCAGCAGCTTGGGGGATGAGAGGAAGCAGTTCTTC.